These T cell receptor beta chains were read from a single sample in a study of blood T cells in healthy people across ages. TCRdb recomputed calls from the 5' RACE reads with MiXCR, one row per CDR3 protein. The table includes approximately 1,000,000 distinct CDR3 sequences, 40% to 55% detected once. What was sequenced was blood. The source is a woman aged 55-75 years in good health. The CDR3 runs from the conserved cysteine through the conserved F or W. A D gene is named only where the DNA matches it firmly. Clone size is stated in some rows and not others, as once, few, many or a class when expanded.

TRBV18	-	TRBD1	TRBJ1-5	TGTGCCAGCTCCCCCGGGACAGGGGCTCAGCCCCAGCATTTT	CASSPGTGAQPQHF
TRBV6-2/TRBV6-3	-	TRBD2	TRBJ2-3	TGTGCCAGCAGTTACTCGGCGGGAGGAGGGACAGATACGCAGTATTTT	CASSYSAGGGTDTQYF
TRBV12-3/TRBV12-4	-	TRBD2	TRBJ2-1	TGTGCCAGCAGCCCCTGGGGACTAGCGGGCGCCAATGAGCAGTTCTTC	CASSPWGLAGANEQFF
TRBV20-1	-	TRBD1	TRBJ1-5	TGCAGTGCTAGAACGGGACAGAAGAATCAGCCCCAGCATTTT	CSARTGQKNQPQHF
TRBV9	-	TRBD2	TRBJ2-7	TGTGCCAGCAGCATCTCCGTGACTAGCGGGAGGGAAGGTTGGGAGCAGTACTTC	CASSISVTSGREGWEQYF
TRBV2	few	-	TRBJ2-1	TGTGCCAGCAGAAGGGACCAGCCTTCCACTTCCGAACAGTTCTTC	CASRRDQPSTSEQFF
TRBV7-2	few	TRBD1	TRBJ1-2	TGTGCCAGCAGCCCCGACAGGGTTAATGGCTACACCTTC	CASSPDRVNGYTF
TRBV27	-	TRBD2	TRBJ2-7	TGTGCCAGCATAGGGACTAGCGGGTCCTACGAGCAGTACTTC	CASIGTSGSYEQYF
TRBV20-1	many	TRBD2	TRBJ2-6	TGCAGTGCGTCCCCTGGCGGGAGGGTATCTGGGGCCAACGTCCTGACTTTC	CSASPGGRVSGANVLTF
TRBV6-2/TRBV6-3	-	-	TRBJ2-7	TGTGCCAGCAGTTACTTCAGGTCAGGGTCATCCGAGCAGTACTTC	CASSYFRSGSSEQYF
TRBV5-1	-	TRBD1	TRBJ1-2	TGCGCCAGCAGCTTACCGACAGGGTCGGGCTATGGCTACACCTTC	CASSLPTGSGYGYTF
TRBV30	-	-	TRBJ1-1	TGTGCCTGGAGGGACAGTAACACTGAAGCTTTCTTT	CAWRDSNTEAFF
TRBV7-9	-	TRBD1	TRBJ2-7	TGTGCCAGCAGCTCTTACAGGGGAGTGAGCGACGAGCAGTACTTC	CASSSYRGVSDEQYF
TRBV29-1	many	TRBD2	TRBJ2-7	TGCAGCGTTGAAGACGAGTCCCTAGCGGGAGATAATGAGCAGTACTTC	CSVEDESLAGDNEQYF
TRBV27	-	-	TRBJ2-1	TGTGCCACCCGACTCATAGCGAGCTCCTACAATGAGCAGTTCTTC	CATRLIASSYNEQFF
TRBV12-3/TRBV12-4	-	TRBD1	TRBJ2-7	TGTGCCAGCAGTCTTAGGGGGACAGGGGAGTACTTC	CASSLRGTGEYF
TRBV7-9	once	-	TRBJ2-7	TGTGCCAGCAGGGCGACCTCCTACAATGAGCAGTACTTC	CASRATSYNEQYF
TRBV5-1	-	-	TRBJ2-5	TGCGCCAGCAGCCAACAGAAAGAGACCCAGTACTTC	CASSQQKETQYF
TRBV12-5	-	TRBD2	TRBJ2-1	TGTGCTAGTGGTTTGTACAATCTTAGCGGGAGGGCAGGGGATGAGCAGTTCTTC	CASGLYNLSGRAGDEQFF
TRBV12-3/TRBV12-4	once	TRBD1	TRBJ2-1	TGTGTCAGCAGTTCGGGACAGTACAATGAGCAGTTCTTC	CVSSSGQYNEQFF
TRBV20-1	-	TRBD2	TRBJ2-7	TGCAGTGCTAGGACCCCTAGCGGGAGAAGATCCTACGAGCAGTACTTC	CSARTPSGRRSYEQYF
TRBV20-1	-	-	TRBJ1-4	TGCAGTGCCGCCGGTAATGAAAAACTGTTTTTT	CSAAGNEKLFF
TRBV10-3	few	TRBD1	TRBJ2-3	TGTGCCATCAGAGGGACAGGGAGCACAGATACGCAGTATTTT	CAIRGTGSTDTQYF
TRBV5-1	few	TRBD1	TRBJ2-7	TGCGCCAGCAGATCCACAGGGGGAAACTCCTACGAGCAGTACTTC	CASRSTGGNSYEQYF
TRBV4-1	few	TRBD2	TRBJ2-1	TGCGCCAGCAGCCCACGACTAGCTCGGGGCAATGAGCAGTTCTTC	CASSPRLARGNEQFF
TRBV29-1	few	TRBD1	TRBJ2-3	TGCAGCCACCGGAATAGGGGGCAGACAGGGGTTGTAGATACGCAGTATTTT	CSHRNRGQTGVVDTQYF
TRBV20-1	-	-	TRBJ2-7	TGCAGTGCTAGAGGGAGGGAATTTAGAGGACGGGAGCAGTACTTC	CSARGREFRGREQYF
TRBV29-1	few	TRBD1	TRBJ2-7	TGCAGCGTTGTCGACAGGGGGTCCTTCGAGCAGTACTTC	CSVVDRGSFEQYF
TRBV14	once	-	TRBJ1-2	TGTGCCAGCAGCCAAGATGTGAGACACGGGACGGCGGGCTACACCTTC	CASSQDVRHGTAGYTF
TRBV6-5	-	TRBD2	TRBJ2-7	TGTGCCAGCAGTTACCAGGTGGGAGGGTTAAGTCGCTACGAGCAGTACTTC	CASSYQVGGLSRYEQYF
TRBV27	-	-	TRBJ2-3	TGTGCCAGCAGGCCGGGAGTCACAGCTACGCAGTATTTT	CASRPGVTATQYF
TRBV5-1	few	TRBD1	TRBJ1-2	TGCGCCAGCAGCTGGGGGGACAGAACTAACTATGGCTACACCTTC	CASSWGDRTNYGYTF
TRBV7-9	-	TRBD1	TRBJ2-7	TGTGCCAGCAGCTTACCGTGGGGACAGGGGAAAGAGGACGAGCAGTACTTC	CASSLPWGQGKEDEQYF
TRBV20-1	many	-	TRBJ2-7	TGCAGTGCTAGTGCCTTAGGACGGTTGAGCATCGAAGAGCAGTACTTC	CSASALGRLSIEEQYF
TRBV10-3	-	TRBD1	TRBJ1-2	TGTGCCATCCCCCGTGGGACAGGGGACCTCCTTAAGGATGGCTACACCTTC	CAIPRGTGDLLKDGYTF
TRBV3-1	few	-	TRBJ1-1	TGTGCCAGCAGCCAGGGAGACAGGCAAGCTTTCTTT	CASSQGDRQAFF
TRBV9	-	TRBD2	TRBJ2-7	TGTGCCAGCAGCCCCAGAGAGTCTAGCGGCAGCTCCTACGAGCAGTACTTC	CASSPRESSGSSYEQYF
TRBV9	-	-	TRBJ2-3	TGTGCCAGTTCTAGCGAGGGGATCGCAGATACGCAGTATTTT	CASSSEGIADTQYF
TRBV6-2/TRBV6-3	few	-	TRBJ1-2	TGTGCCAGCAGTTACTCGGGCAGAGGTTATGGCTACACCTTC	CASSYSGRGYGYTF
TRBV7-9	-	-	TRBJ1-4	TGTGCCAGCGGAGGTGTTGAAAAACTGTTTTTT	CASGGVEKLFF
TRBV20-1	-	TRBD1	TRBJ1-6	TGCAGTGCTCACGAACAGGGGATGGGTTCACCCCTCCACTTT	CSAHEQGMGSPLHF
TRBV12-3/TRBV12-4	many	TRBD1	TRBJ2-5	TGTGCCAGCAGTACCTACGGACAGGGACGGGGAGAGACCCAGTACTTC	CASSTYGQGRGETQYF
TRBV5-1	-	-	TRBJ2-7	TGCGCCAGCAGCTTCAAGAATCCCGGCTACGAGCAGTACTTC	CASSFKNPGYEQYF
TRBV20-1	-	TRBD1	TRBJ2-5	TGCAGTGCTAGCACGACAGGGTACAATGAGCAGTACTTC	CSASTTGYNEQYF
TRBV7-9	-	-	TRBJ2-7	TGTGCCATCATAAGGGACTCCGGGAGTGACGAGCAGTACTTC	CAIIRDSGSDEQYF
TRBV2	few	-	TRBJ2-5	TGTGCCAGCCTCCTCGACGGGTTGGAGACCCAGTACTTC	CASLLDGLETQYF
TRBV27	few	-	TRBJ2-1	TGTGCCAGCAGTTTTAGAACCCCGGACTCGTCGACCTACAATGAGCAGTTCTTC	CASSFRTPDSSTYNEQFF
TRBV28	-	TRBD1	TRBJ1-2	TGTGCCAGCAGTTTGTCGGACAGGGTGGGGAACTATGGCTACACCTTC	CASSLSDRVGNYGYTF
TRBV7-9	-	TRBD1	TRBJ1-5	TGTGCCAGCAGCCCGGGACAGGGGGCTCATCAGCCCCAGCATTTT	CASSPGQGAHQPQHF
TRBV15	-	TRBD2	TRBJ2-5	TGTGCCACCAGCTCCCAGACTAGCGGGAGTGAGACCCAGTACTTC	CATSSQTSGSETQYF
TRBV20-1	-	TRBD2	TRBJ2-1	TGCAGTGCTAGACTAGCGGGATGGTTCTTC	CSARLAGWFF